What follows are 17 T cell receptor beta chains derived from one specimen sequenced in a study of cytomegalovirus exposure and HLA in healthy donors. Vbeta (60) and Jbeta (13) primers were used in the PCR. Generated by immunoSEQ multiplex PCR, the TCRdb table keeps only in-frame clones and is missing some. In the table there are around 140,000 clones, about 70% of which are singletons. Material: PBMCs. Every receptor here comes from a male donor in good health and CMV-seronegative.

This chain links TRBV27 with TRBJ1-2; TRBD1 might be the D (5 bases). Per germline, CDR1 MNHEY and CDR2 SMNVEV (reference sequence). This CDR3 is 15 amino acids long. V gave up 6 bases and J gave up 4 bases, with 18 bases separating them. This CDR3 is CASSRSNRGTYGYTF. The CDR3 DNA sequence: TGTGCCAGCAGCAGATCCAACCGGGGGACCTATGGCTACACCTTC.

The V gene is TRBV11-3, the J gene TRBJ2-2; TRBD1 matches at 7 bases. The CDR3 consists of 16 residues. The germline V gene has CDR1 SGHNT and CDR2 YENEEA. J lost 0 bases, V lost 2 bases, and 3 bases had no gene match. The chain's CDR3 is CASSLSGTANTGELFF. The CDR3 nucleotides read TGTGCCAGCAGCTTATCCGGGACAGCGAACACCGGGGAGCTGTTTTTT.

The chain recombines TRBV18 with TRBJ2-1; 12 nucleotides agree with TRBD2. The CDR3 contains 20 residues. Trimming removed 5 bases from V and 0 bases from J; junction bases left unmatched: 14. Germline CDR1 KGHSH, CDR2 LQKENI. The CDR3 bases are TGTGCCAGCTCATCCCGCCCGCTAGCGGGAGGGACGAGCTCCTACAATGAGCAGTTCTTC. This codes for CASSSRPLAGGTSSYNEQFF.

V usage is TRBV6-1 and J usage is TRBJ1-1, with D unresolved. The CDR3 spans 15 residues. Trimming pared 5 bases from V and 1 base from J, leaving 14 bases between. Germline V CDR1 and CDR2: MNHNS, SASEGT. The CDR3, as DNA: TGTGCCAGCAGTTTCCTACCGTTTACGAACACTGAAGCTTTCTTT. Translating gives CASSFLPFTNTEAFF.

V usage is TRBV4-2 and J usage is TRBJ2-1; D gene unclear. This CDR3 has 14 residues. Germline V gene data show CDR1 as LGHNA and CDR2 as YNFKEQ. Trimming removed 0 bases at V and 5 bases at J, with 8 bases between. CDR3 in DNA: TGTGCCAGCAGCCAAGATTATACACACAATGAGCAGTTCTTC. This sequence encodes CASSQDYTHNEQFF.

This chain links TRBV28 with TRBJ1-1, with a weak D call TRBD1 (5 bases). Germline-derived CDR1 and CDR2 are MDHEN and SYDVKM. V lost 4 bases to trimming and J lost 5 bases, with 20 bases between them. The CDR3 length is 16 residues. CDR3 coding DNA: TGTGCCAGCAGTTCACCGCTCGGGGGTGGGGGGACTGAAGCTTTCTTT. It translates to CASSSPLGGGGTEAFF.

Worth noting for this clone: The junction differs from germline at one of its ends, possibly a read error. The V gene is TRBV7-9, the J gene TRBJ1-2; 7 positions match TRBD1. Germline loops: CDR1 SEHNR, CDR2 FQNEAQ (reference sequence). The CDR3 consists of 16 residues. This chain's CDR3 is CSSSSRQGGVIEGYTF. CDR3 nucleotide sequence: TGTTCCAGCAGCTCAAGACAAGGGGGCGTAATTGAAGGCTACACCTTC.

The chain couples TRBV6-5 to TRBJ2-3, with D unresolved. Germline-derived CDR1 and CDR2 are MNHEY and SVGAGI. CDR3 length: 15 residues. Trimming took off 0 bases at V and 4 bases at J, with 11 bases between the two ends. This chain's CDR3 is CASSYSERRADTQYF. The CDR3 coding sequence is TGTGCCAGCAGTTACTCGGAGAGACGAGCAGATACGCAGTATTTT.

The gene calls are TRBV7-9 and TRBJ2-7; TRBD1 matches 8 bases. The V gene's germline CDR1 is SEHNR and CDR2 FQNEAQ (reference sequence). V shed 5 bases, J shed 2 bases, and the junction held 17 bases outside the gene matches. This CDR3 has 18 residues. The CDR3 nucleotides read TGTGCCAGCAGCACCGGGACAGGAATATCCGATTGGGCCTACGAGCAGTACTTC. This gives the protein CASSTGTGISDWAYEQYF.

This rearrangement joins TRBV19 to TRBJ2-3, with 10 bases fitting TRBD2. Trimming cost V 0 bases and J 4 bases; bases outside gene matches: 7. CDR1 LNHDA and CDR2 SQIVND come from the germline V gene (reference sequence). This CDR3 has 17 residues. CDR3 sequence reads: CASSIDPSGSGPDTQYF. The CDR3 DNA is TGTGCCAGTAGTATAGACCCTAGCGGGAGTGGCCCAGATACGCAGTATTTT.

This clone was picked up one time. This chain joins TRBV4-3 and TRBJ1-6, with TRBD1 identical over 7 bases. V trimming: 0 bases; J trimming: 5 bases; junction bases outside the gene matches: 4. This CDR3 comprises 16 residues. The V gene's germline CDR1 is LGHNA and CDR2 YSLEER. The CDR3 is CASSQDRGQHNSPLHF. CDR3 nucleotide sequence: TGCGCCAGCAGCCAAGATCGGGGACAGCATAATTCACCCCTCCACTTT.

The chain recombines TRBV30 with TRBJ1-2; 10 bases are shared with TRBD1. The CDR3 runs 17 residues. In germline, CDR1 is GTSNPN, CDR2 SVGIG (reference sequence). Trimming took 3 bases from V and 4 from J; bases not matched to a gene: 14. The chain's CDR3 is CAWSLGTGATRSYGYTF. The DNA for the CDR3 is TGTGCCTGGAGCCTCGGGACAGGGGCCACCCGCAGCTATGGCTACACCTTC.

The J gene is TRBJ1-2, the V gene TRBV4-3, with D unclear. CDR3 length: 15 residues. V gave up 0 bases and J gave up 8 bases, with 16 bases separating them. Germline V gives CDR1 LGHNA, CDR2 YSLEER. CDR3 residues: CASSQDRARVGGYTF. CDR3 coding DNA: TGCGCCAGCAGCCAAGATCGAGCGAGGGTGGGAGGCTACACCTTC.

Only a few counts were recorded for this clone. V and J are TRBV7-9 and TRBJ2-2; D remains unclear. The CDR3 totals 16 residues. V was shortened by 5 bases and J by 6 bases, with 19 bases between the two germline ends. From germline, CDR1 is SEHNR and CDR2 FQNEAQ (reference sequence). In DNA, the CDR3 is TGTGCCAGCAGCCCCCCGGTCATTAAACTTGCCGGGGAGCTGTTTTTT. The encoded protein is CASSPPVIKLAGELFF.

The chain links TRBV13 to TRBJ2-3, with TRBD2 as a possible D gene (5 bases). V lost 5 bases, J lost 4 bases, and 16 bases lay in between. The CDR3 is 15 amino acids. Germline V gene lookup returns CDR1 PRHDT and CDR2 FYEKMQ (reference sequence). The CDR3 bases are TGTGCCAGCAGCACTAGAGTGGGTGTCGCAGATACGCAGTATTTT. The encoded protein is CASSTRVGVADTQYF.

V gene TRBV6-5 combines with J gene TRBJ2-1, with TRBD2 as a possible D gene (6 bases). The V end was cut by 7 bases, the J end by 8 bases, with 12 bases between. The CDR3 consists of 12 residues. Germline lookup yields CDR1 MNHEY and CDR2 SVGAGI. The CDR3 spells CASNGGAYEQFF. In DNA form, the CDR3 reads TGTGCCAGCAATGGCGGGGCCTATGAGCAGTTCTTC.

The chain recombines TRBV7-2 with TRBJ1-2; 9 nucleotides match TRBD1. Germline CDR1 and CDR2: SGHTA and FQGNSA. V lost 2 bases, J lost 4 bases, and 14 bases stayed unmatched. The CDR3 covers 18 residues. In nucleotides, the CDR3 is TGTGCCAGCAGCTTACGTTGGGACAGGGTCGCCCTAACCTATGGCTACACCTTC. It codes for CASSLRWDRVALTYGYTF.